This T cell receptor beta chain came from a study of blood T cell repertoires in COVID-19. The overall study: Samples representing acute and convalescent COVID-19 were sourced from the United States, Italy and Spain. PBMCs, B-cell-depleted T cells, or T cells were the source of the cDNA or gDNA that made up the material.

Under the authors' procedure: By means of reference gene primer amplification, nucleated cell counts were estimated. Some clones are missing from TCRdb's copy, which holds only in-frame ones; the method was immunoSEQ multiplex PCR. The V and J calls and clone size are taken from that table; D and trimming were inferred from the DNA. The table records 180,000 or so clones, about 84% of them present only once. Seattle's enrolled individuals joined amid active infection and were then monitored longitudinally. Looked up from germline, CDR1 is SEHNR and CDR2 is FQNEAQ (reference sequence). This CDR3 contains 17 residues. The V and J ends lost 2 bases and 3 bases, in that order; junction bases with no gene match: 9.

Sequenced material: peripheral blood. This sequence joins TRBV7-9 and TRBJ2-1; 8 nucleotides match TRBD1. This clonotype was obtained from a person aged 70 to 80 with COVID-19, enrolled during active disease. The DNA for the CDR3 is TGTGCCAGCAGCTTAAGTCGGAGACAGGGGTACTACAATGAGCAGTTCTTC. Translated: CASSLSRRQGYYNEQFF.